This TCR beta chain was sequenced for a study of Graves' ophthalmopathy and Graves' hyperthyroidism. Points on this clonotype: Antigen: not known.

RNA transcripts were the source from which TCR beta CDR3 regions were amplified. The library came from an HTBI-primed first-round RT-PCR and a second-round multiplex PCR. TCRdb processed the multiplex PCR reads anew with MiXCR; each CDR3 protein has one entry. The table has around 1,000,000 distinct CDR3 sequences, about 38% seen once; the top ten hold more than 9.5%. Study outcomes and limitations: The model predicted ophthalmopathy progression with 65% to 71% sensitivity and under 75% specificity. Most thyroid-expanded clonotypes exceeding 0.001 frequency were also found in blood.

Trimming pared 6 bases from V and 4 bases from J, leaving 12 bases between. CDR1 is SGHTA and CDR2 is FQGTGA in the germline V gene. The CDR3 has 13 residues. The sequence came from an adult man with Graves' hyperthyroidism. The V gene is TRBV7-3, the J gene TRBJ1-1, with D possibly matching TRBD1 (6 bases). Sequencing used peripheral blood or thyroid tissue (not recorded which). CDR3 protein: CASSTRGSTEAFF. The CDR3 bases are TGTGCCAGCAGTACTAGGGGGAGCACTGAAGCTTTCTTT.